Listed below are T cell receptor beta chains from one sample, sequenced in a study of blood T cell repertoires in COVID-19. Profiling relied on immunoSEQ multiplex PCR, and the TCRdb table lists in-frame clones only, not all of them. Among approximately 140,000 clones listed, around nine tenths were seen once. What was sequenced was peripheral blood. All receptors come from a man over 45 with active or convalescent COVID-19. CDR3s include the opening cysteine and the closing phenylalanine or tryptophan. The D gene is left open where the match is weak. Some rows mark clone size as missing; the rest say once, few, many or name a class of expanded clone.

NA TRBJ2-5 TRBV12-5 TRBD1 CASGVGTGGGETQYF TGTGCTAGTGGTGTCGGGACAGGGGGAGGGGAGACCCAGTACTTC
NA TRBJ2-7 TRBV3-1/TRBV3-2 TRBD1 CASSQRGQGSYEQYF TGTGCCAGCAGCCAAAGGGGACAGGGGAGCTACGAGCAGTACTTC
NA TRBJ2-6 TRBV5-6 TRBD1 CASSPGTGGSPGANVLTF TGTGCCAGCAGCCCCGGGACAGGGGGGTCTCCTGGGGCCAACGTCCTGACTTTC
NA TRBJ2-2 TRBV5-1 TRBD1 CASKTGTGAPTNTGELFF TGCGCCAGCAAGACCGGGACAGGGGCCCCAACGAACACCGGGGAGCTGTTTTTT
NA TRBJ2-7 TRBV11-2 TRBD1 CASSLDSQGAYEQYF TGTGCCAGCAGCTTAGATTCACAGGGGGCCTACGAGCAGTACTTC
NA TRBJ2-1 TRBV7-9 NA CASTQLNNEQFF TGTGCCAGCACCCAACTTAACAATGAGCAGTTCTTC
NA TRBJ1-4 TRBV28 NA CASSPTPGYEKLFF TGTGCCAGCAGCCCGACCCCCGGGTATGAAAAACTGTTTTTT
once TRBJ1-3 TRBV18 NA CASSPQTDSGNTIYF TGTGCCAGCTCACCACAGACAGACAGTGGAAACACCATATATTTT
NA TRBJ2-1 TRBV24-1 TRBD2 CATSERAGGTYNEQFF TGTGCCACCAGTGAAAGGGCGGGAGGGACCTACAATGAGCAGTTCTTC
NA TRBJ2-2 TRBV30 NA CAWSVAYTNTGELFF TGTGCCTGGAGTGTGGCTTACACAAACACCGGGGAGCTGTTTTTT
NA TRBJ2-7 TRBV24-1 TRBD1 CATSDSRDRGPGDHEQYF TGTGCCACCAGTGATTCCAGGGACAGGGGTCCGGGGGACCACGAGCAGTACTTC
NA TRBJ1-5 TRBV28 TRBD1 CASSLTGGKHRPQHF TGTGCCAGCAGTTTGACAGGGGGCAAACATAGGCCCCAGCATTTT
NA TRBJ2-7 TRBV28 TRBD1 CASSTPGQGAEEQYF TGTGCCAGCAGTACTCCGGGACAGGGGGCTGAGGAGCAGTACTTC
NA TRBJ2-7 TRBV20-1 NA CSASLTRATRSYEQYF TGCAGTGCTAGTCTAACCCGGGCCACTAGGTCCTACGAGCAGTACTTC
NA TRBJ2-1 TRBV29-1 NA CSVRQARYNEQFF TGCAGCGTACGCCAGGCGAGATACAATGAGCAGTTCTTC
NA TRBJ1-3 TRBV9 TRBD1 CASSPRDSSGNTIYF TGTGCCAGCAGCCCAAGGGACAGCTCTGGAAACACCATATATTTT
NA TRBJ1-2 TRBV19 NA CASSTTGPSGYTF TGTGCCAGTAGTACGACAGGCCCAAGTGGCTACACCTTC
NA TRBJ1-6 TRBV28 TRBD1 CASSSPRTGSNSPLHF TGTGCCAGCAGTTCACCTCGGACAGGGAGTAATTCACCCCTCCACTTT
NA TRBJ2-1 TRBV7-8 TRBD2 CASSILLAANEQFF TGTGCCAGCAGCATCCTTCTAGCGGCCAATGAGCAGTTCTTC
NA TRBJ2-1 TRBV18 TRBD2 CASSSGTNNEQFF TGTGCCAGCTCAAGCGGGACGAACAATGAGCAGTTCTTC
NA TRBJ2-7 TRBV6-5 TRBD1 CASSYYRDSAYEQYF TGTGCCAGCAGTTACTACCGGGACAGTGCCTACGAGCAGTACTTC
NA TRBJ2-7 TRBV11-2 NA CASRNFGQGNHEQYF TGTGCCAGCAGAAACTTCGGGCAGGGGAATCACGAGCAGTACTTC
NA TRBJ2-1 TRBV5-1 NA CASSLEAGGPNEQFF TGCGCCAGCAGCTTGGAGGCAGGGGGGCCCAATGAGCAGTTCTTC
once TRBJ1-1 TRBV6-1 NA CASSEEPQSEAFF TGTGCCAGCAGTGAAGAACCCCAGTCTGAAGCTTTCTTT
NA TRBJ2-2 TRBV2 TRBD2 CASSKLAVNTGELFF TGTGCCAGCAGCAAACTAGCGGTGAACACCGGGGAGCTGTTTTTT
NA TRBJ2-7 TRBV28 NA CASSFSPPQVYEQYF TGTGCCAGCAGTTTTTCCCCACCCCAGGTTTACGAGCAGTACTTC